These 22 T cell receptor beta chains came from one sample sequenced in a study of blood T cells in healthy people across ages. The authors ran a second PCR of 7 to 11 cycles using a sample-barcoded 5' primer and a J-beta primer mix. TCRdb passed the 5' RACE reads through MiXCR, listing each CDR3 protein once. Of more than 900,000 distinct CDR3 sequences detected, almost 25% appear once; the ten largest clones hold 0.75%. This sample was shared with a second study, whose subject was T cells of mothers and their children.

Specimen: blood. The receptors come from a girl aged 2 to 9 in good health.

This clonotype appeared a few times. CDR3 sequence reads: CASSPGLADPWGQETQYF. CDR3 sequence (DNA): TGTGCCAGCAGCCCGGGACTAGCGGACCCCTGGGGGCAAGAGACCCAGTACTTC. The chain employs TRBV2 and TRBJ2-5, with 11 bases aligning to TRBD2. This CDR3 is 18 amino acids long. The germline V gene encodes CDR1 SNHLY and CDR2 FYNNEI. With 6 bases clipped from V and 2 bases from J, the junction kept 14 bases outside the gene matches.

The genes are TRBV6-2 or TRBV6-3 and TRBJ2-1; 10 nucleotides match TRBD2. Germline V gives CDR1 MNHEY, CDR2 SVGEGT. CDR3 size: 16 residues. Germline trimming cut 2 bases from V and 5 bases from J; bases unmatched to any gene: 6. The CDR3 DNA follows: TGTGCCAGCAGTTACGCTCTAGCGGGGGATGACAATGAGCAGTTCTTC. Protein product: CASSYALAGDDNEQFF.

The gene calls are TRBV4-3 and TRBJ1-1, with D perhaps matching TRBD1 (6 bases). V was pared by 4 bases and J by 2 bases, with 17 bases between. The CDR3 loop spans 16 amino acids. Per the germline V gene, CDR1 is LGHNA and CDR2 is YSLEER. The CDR3 spells CASSRDQGYFNTEAFF. CDR3 nucleotides: TGCGCCAGCAGCCGAGATCAGGGGTATTTCAACACTGAAGCTTTCTTT.

This clonotype was detected only a few times. V usage is TRBV28 and J usage is TRBJ2-3; 7 nucleotides line up with TRBD1. Trimming took 3 bases from V and 0 from J; bases not matched to a gene: 6. The CDR3 runs 16 residues. Germline V gives CDR1 MDHEN, CDR2 SYDVKM. The CDR3 sequence is CASSLTGFRSTDTQYF. The CDR3, as DNA: TGTGCCAGCAGTTTGACAGGGTTCCGTAGCACAGATACGCAGTATTTT.

Many counts were recorded for this clonotype. This rearrangement joins TRBV20-1 to TRBJ2-1; D ambiguous. This CDR3 is 14 amino acids long. The V gene lost 5 bases and the J gene lost 1 base, with 12 bases spanning the gap. Germline CDR1 is DFQATT and CDR2 is SNEGSKA (reference sequence). CDR3 nucleotides: TGCAGTGCTCCAAAGGGCCTGTCCTACAATGAGCAGTTCTTC. It translates to CSAPKGLSYNEQFF.

For this clonotype: The CDR3 carries no conserved terminal phenylalanine or tryptophan, so it likely arises from a read error. The chain joins TRBV9 to TRBJ2-7; D assignment may be TRBD1 or TRBD2 (5 bases each). V was trimmed by 7 bases and J by 7 bases, leaving 15 bases between them. CDR1 and CDR2 from the germline V gene are SGDLS and YYNGEE. The CDR3 loop spans 12 amino acids. In DNA form, the CDR3 reads TGTGCCAGCTCGGGGCTAAATGGGGAGCAGTACCTC. Translated, it gives CASSGLNGEQYL.

The rearrangement joins TRBV21-1 to TRBJ1-1; no check of the table's D call, TRBD1, against the DNA was made. TRBV21-1 is a listed pseudogene. The CDR3 runs 17 residues. CDR3 amino acids: CASSKYRDRGNRGEAFF. The CDR3 DNA follows: TGTGCCAGCAGCAAGTACCGGGACAGGGGTAATAGAGGTGAAGCTTTCTTT.

A few counts support this clonotype. The chain is built from TRBV9 and TRBJ2-7; a possible D gene is TRBD2 (7 bases). CDR3 length: 14 amino acids. Trimming removed 0 bases from V and 5 bases from J, with 12 bases in between. The germline V gene has CDR1 SGDLS and CDR2 YYNGEE. The CDR3 nucleotides are TGTGCCAGCAGCGTAGCTGGGGGGGCCAACGAGCAGTACTTC. Protein: CASSVAGGANEQYF.

The chain joins TRBV4-1 to TRBJ2-5; D may be TRBD1 or TRBD2 (6 bases each). The end of the DNA aligns better with TRBJ2-7, so the J call may be wrong. From germline, CDR1 is MGHRA and CDR2 YSYEKL. The CDR3 is 16 amino acids. CDR3: CASSQDLMGGGDEQYF. The CDR3 DNA follows: TGCGCCAGCAGCCAAGATCTTATGGGGGGCGGCGACGAGCAGTACTTC.

This clonotype was seen many times. The rearrangement uses TRBV7-2 and TRBJ2-7; 7 bases map to TRBD1. The germline V gene encodes CDR1 SGHTA and CDR2 FQGNSA. The CDR3 sequence is 14 residues long. The junction had 4 bases not matched to a gene; V was cut back by 1 base and J by 4 bases. CDR3 in amino acids: CASSLETGTYEQYF. In DNA, the CDR3 is TGTGCCAGCAGCTTAGAGACAGGGACGTACGAGCAGTACTTC. Together with reference TRBV7-2 and TRBJ2-7, the CDR3 gives the full variable domain: GAGVSQSPSNKVTEKGKDVELRCDPISGHTALYWYRQSLGQGLEFLIYFQGNSAPDKSGLPSDRFSAERTGGSVSTLTIQRTQQEDSAVYLCASSLETGTYEQYFGPGTRLTVT.

The V and J genes are TRBV3-1 and TRBJ2-1, with D possibly being TRBD1 or TRBD2 (5 bases each). Germline V gives CDR1 LGHDT, CDR2 YNNKEL (reference sequence). With 1 base removed from V and 4 bases from J, the gap between germline ends came to 14 bases. This CDR3 has 16 amino acids. The chain's CDR3 is CASSQGLPGRYNEQFF. The CDR3 DNA sequence: TGTGCCAGCAGCCAAGGGTTGCCAGGGAGATACAATGAGCAGTTCTTC.

The chain uses TRBV24-1 and TRBJ2-4; TRBD2 matches 8 bases. V lost 10 bases and J lost 8; bases outside the gene matches: 15. CDR3 length: 15 residues. Per germline, CDR1 KGHDR and CDR2 SFDVKD. The CDR3 protein is CATEGGSGTPYIQYF. Here the CDR3 DNA reads TGTGCCACTGAAGGGGGTAGCGGGACCCCGTACATTCAGTACTTC.

The J gene is TRBJ2-5, the V gene TRBV29-1, with TRBD2 matching 10 bases. Germline trimming cut 6 bases from V and 7 bases from J; bases unmatched to any gene: 23. CDR3 length: 18 amino acids. The germline V gene has CDR1 SQVTM and CDR2 ANQGSEA. Here the CDR3 DNA reads TGCAGCGTCCCAAGGGCCGGGACTAGCGCTACCGTGGCGGGGACCCAGTACTTC. Residues: CSVPRAGTSATVAGTQYF.

The V gene is TRBV4-1, the J gene TRBJ2-1; 7 bases agree with TRBD2. The V segment lost 1 base and the J segment 2 bases; nucleotides outside the gene matches: 5. Germline lookup yields CDR1 MGHRA and CDR2 YSYEKL. The CDR3 contains 16 residues. The CDR3 sequence: CASSQGLAAPYNEQFF. The CDR3 nucleotides are TGCGCCAGCAGCCAAGGACTAGCAGCCCCCTACAATGAGCAGTTCTTC.

V usage is TRBV6-6 and J usage is TRBJ1-2; D is uncertain. Germline V CDR1 and CDR2: MNHNY, SVGAGI (reference sequence). The V gene lost 5 bases and the J gene lost 1 base, with 11 bases spanning the gap. The CDR3 is 14 residues long. The CDR3 loop is CASSPTAGNYGYTF. CDR3 nucleotide sequence: TGTGCCAGCAGTCCGACCGCGGGTAACTATGGCTACACCTTC.

The sample holds many counts of this clonotype. V usage is TRBV6-2 or TRBV6-3 and J usage is TRBJ2-2; no clear D. Germline V gene lookup returns CDR1 MNHEY and CDR2 SVGEGT. V shed 6 bases and J shed 2 bases, with 10 bases lying between them. The CDR3 extends over 14 amino acids. The CDR3 DNA sequence: TGTGCCAGCAGCCGAACCGGCAACACCGGGGAGCTGTTTTTT. Its translation is CASSRTGNTGELFF.

This chain links TRBV2 with TRBJ2-1; D assignment may be TRBD1 or TRBD2 (5 bases each). CDR3 size: 15 residues. V was clipped by 6 bases and J by 6 bases, with 18 bases between them. Germline CDR1 SNHLY, CDR2 FYNNEI. The CDR3 DNA reads as TGTGCCAGCAGGGACGGTTGGGGGACGTTCAATGAGCAGTTCTTC. Its protein product is CASRDGWGTFNEQFF.

This clonotype was seen a few times. The genes are TRBV9 and TRBJ1-6; D not certain. With 0 bases removed from V and 14 bases from J, the gap between germline ends came to 18 bases. Germline-derived CDR1 and CDR2 are SGDLS and YYNGEE. The CDR3 has 15 amino acids. DNA for the CDR3: TGTGCCAGCAGCGTAGAGGCCCAGGCAGGTCGTTCCCTCCACTTT. It yields the protein CASSVEAQAGRSLHF.

The chain is built from TRBV29-1 and TRBJ1-1, with D hard to call. V shed 6 bases and J shed 3 bases, with 14 bases lying between them. CDR3 length: 13 residues. Per germline, CDR1 SQVTM and CDR2 ANQGSEA. CDR3 loop: CSVTMGRDTEAFF. The CDR3 region has the DNA TGCAGCGTGACCATGGGGAGGGACACTGAAGCTTTCTTT.

The chain carries TRBV12-3 or TRBV12-4 and TRBJ2-7, with 11 bases aligning to TRBD2. V shed 6 bases and J 6 bases; nucleotides not matched to a gene: 7. This CDR3 is built from 14 residues. The CDR3 sequence: CASRNSGRALEQYF. In DNA, the CDR3 is TGTGCCAGCAGGAATAGCGGGAGGGCCCTCGAGCAGTACTTC.

This chain joins TRBV7-8 and TRBJ1-4, with D uncertain. Trimming took off 1 base at V and 11 bases at J, with 8 bases between the two ends. Germline V CDR1 and CDR2: SGHVS, FQNEAQ. The CDR3 has 12 residues. CDR3 amino acids: CASSLGAGKLFF. In DNA form, the CDR3 reads TGTGCCAGCAGCTTAGGGGCTGGTAAACTGTTTTTT.

V usage is TRBV6-1 and J usage is TRBJ2-3; D is possibly TRBD2 (5 bases). The V end was cut by 6 bases, the J end by 4 bases, with 20 bases between. This CDR3 has 16 residues. Germline CDR1 is MNHNS and CDR2 is SASEGT. The CDR3 loop is CASSPSTSGWADTQYF. DNA of the CDR3: TGTGCCAGCAGCCCAAGTACTAGTGGTTGGGCAGATACGCAGTATTTT.